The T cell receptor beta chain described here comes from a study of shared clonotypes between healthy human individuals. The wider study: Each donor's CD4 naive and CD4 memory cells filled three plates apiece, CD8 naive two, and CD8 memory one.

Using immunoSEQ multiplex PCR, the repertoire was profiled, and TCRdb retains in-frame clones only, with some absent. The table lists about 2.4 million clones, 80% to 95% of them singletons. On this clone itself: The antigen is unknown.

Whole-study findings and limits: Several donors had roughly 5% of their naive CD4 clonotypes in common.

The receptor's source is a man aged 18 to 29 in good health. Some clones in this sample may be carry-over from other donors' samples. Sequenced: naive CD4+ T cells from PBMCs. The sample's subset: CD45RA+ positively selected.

CDR3 protein: CASSLNNEQYF. The DNA of the CDR3 is TGCGCCAGCAGCTTGAATAACGAGCAGTACTTC. The chain links TRBV5-1 to TRBJ2-7; D gene ambiguous. The CDR3 runs to 11 residues. Looked up from germline, CDR1 is SGHRS and CDR2 is YFSETQ. The V gene lost 1 base and the J gene lost 5 bases, with 4 bases spanning the gap.